The 14 T cell receptor beta chains below come from one sample, sequenced in a study of sequential checkpoint blockade in melanoma (dated by TCRdb to 2018 to 2020). Libraries were constructed by the immunoSEQ multiplex PCR assay. As stored in TCRdb, this immuneACCESS dataset retains in-frame rearrangements with V and J assigned. A fraction of the clones does not appear; measured against another copy, unresolved V genes explain less than half of the discrepancy, and the remainder lacks a known reason. The sample yields roughly 36,000 clones; roughly 32% were counted once. The ten largest clones represent about 1.5% of the sample. Explained via the paper, the treatment or condition label denotes: randomized to nivolumab then ipilimumab (arm A) or the reverse (arm B). Sequenced here: tumor tissue (inferred from file names), sampled from a patient given nivolumab and ipilimumab in sequence. Receptor source: a human donor with melanoma.

This clone was picked up a small number of times. The V and J genes are TRBV6-8 and TRBJ1-6; 7 bases agree with TRBD1. The J segment lost 7 bases and the V segment lost 5 bases, leaving 8 bases of the junction unmatched. There are 15 residues in the CDR3. Germline V lookup: CDR1 MNHGY, CDR2 SAAAGT. The CDR3 bases are TGTGCCAGCAGTCCTCGACAGGGAGGGAATTCACCCCTCCACTTT. This translates into CASSPRQGGNSPLHF.

The chain uses TRBV5-1 and TRBJ2-2; D possibly corresponds to TRBD2 (6 bases). The CDR3 has 15 amino acids. With 7 bases removed from V and 3 bases from J, the gap between germline ends came to 16 bases. Germline CDR1 is SGHRS and CDR2 is YFSETQ. In DNA, the CDR3 is TGCGCCAGCTCTATGGGGGGACGAGACACCGGGGAGCTGTTTTTT. It codes for CASSMGGRDTGELFF. The complete variable domain, with remaining parts taken from reference TRBV5-1 and TRBJ2-2, reads KAGVTQTPRYLIKTRGQQVTLSCSPISGHRSVSWYQQTPGQGLQFLFEYFSETQRNKGNFPGRFSGRQFSNSRSEMNVSTLELGDSALYLCASSMGGRDTGELFFGEGSRLTVL.

This clone was found many times. This rearrangement joins TRBV11-3 to TRBJ1-2; TRBD1 aligns across 11 bases. V was pared by 5 bases and J by 3 bases, with 2 bases of the junction left unmatched. The CDR3 loop spans 14 amino acids. Germline assignment: CDR1 SGHNT and CDR2 YENEEA. CDR3 sequence reads: CASSRTGGHYGYTF. DNA for the CDR3: TGTGCCAGCAGCCGGACAGGGGGCCACTATGGCTACACCTTC.

The chain couples TRBV11-3 to TRBJ1-1; tentative D call: TRBD1 (5 bases). Germline CDR1 SGHNT, CDR2 YENEEA. The V end lost 5 bases, the J end lost 4 bases, and 14 bases lay between the germline ends. This CDR3 spans 14 amino acids. CDR3 amino acids: CASSHQGWGTEAFF. The CDR3 region has the DNA TGTGCCAGCAGCCACCAGGGCTGGGGCACTGAAGCTTTCTTT.

The chain combines TRBV28 with TRBJ2-3; 9 bases align to TRBD2. Germline CDR1 reads MDHEN; CDR2 reads SYDVKM. The CDR3 totals 15 residues. V gave up 5 bases and J gave up 2 bases; unmatched junction bases: 5. This CDR3 reads CASSMRGGFTDTQYF. The DNA of the CDR3 is TGTGCCAGCAGTATGCGGGGGGGATTCACAGATACGCAGTATTTT.

This clone was counted a few times. The rearrangement joins TRBV30 to TRBJ1-4, with D unresolved. The length of the CDR3 is 11 residues. Germline assignment: CDR1 GTSNPN and CDR2 SVGIG (reference sequence). V lost 4 bases, J lost 8 bases, and 8 bases lay in between. The CDR3: CAWIGGEKLFF. For the CDR3, the DNA is TGTGCCTGGATAGGAGGAGAAAAACTGTTTTTT.

The rearrangement joins TRBV14 to TRBJ2-1; 8 bases fit TRBD2. Per the germline V gene, CDR1 is SGHDN and CDR2 is FVKESK. The CDR3 totals 16 residues. Trimming cost V 1 base and J 5 bases; bases outside gene matches: 7. DNA for the CDR3: TGTGCCAGCAGCCAAGGGACTAGCTACGGTAACAATGAGCAGTTCTTC. This sequence encodes CASSQGTSYGNNEQFF.

The rearrangement links TRBV6-8 to TRBJ2-7, with 8 bases identical to TRBD2. With V trimmed by 0 bases and J by 5 bases, 6 bases remained unmatched. CDR1 and CDR2 (germline): MNHGY, SAAAGT. This CDR3 region has 15 residues. CDR3 sequence: CASSYSHSGSNEQYF. The CDR3 DNA sequence: TGTGCCAGCAGTTACTCCCACAGCGGGAGCAACGAGCAGTACTTC.

This clone was seen a few times. This chain uses TRBV6-8 with TRBJ1-1; TRBD1 matches at 8 bases. V was clipped by 8 bases and J by 5 bases; unmatched bases: 10. This CDR3 spans 14 amino acids. CDR1 is MNHGY, CDR2 SAAAGT, per germline. The CDR3, as DNA: TGTGCCAGCCACCGGACAGGGTGGGGGACTGAAGCTTTCTTT. Protein product: CASHRTGWGTEAFF.

This chain uses TRBV9 with TRBJ2-3; 8 bases fit TRBD1. Germline V CDR1 and CDR2: SGDLS, YYNGEE. The V segment lost 1 base and the J segment 1 base; nucleotides outside the gene matches: 2. This CDR3 spans 15 amino acids. The CDR3 nucleotides are TGTGCCAGCAGCGTAATGGGACAGGGCACAGATACGCAGTATTTT. Its protein is CASSVMGQGTDTQYF.

In its sample, this clone was seen a few times. In DNA, the CDR3 is TGTGCCAGCTCACCAGGGAACCATTACGAGCAGTACTTC. This gives the protein CASSPGNHYEQYF. The chain joins TRBV18 to TRBJ2-7; D not certain. The CDR3 extends over 13 amino acids. The germline V and J ends were trimmed by 2 bases and 4 bases, with 9 bases remaining between them. Looked up from germline, CDR1 is KGHSH and CDR2 is LQKENI.

This clone was seen a few times. V is TRBV6-8 and J is TRBJ1-5; D is ambiguous. The CDR3 totals 18 residues. Trimming took 6 bases from V and 2 from J, leaving 23 bases between them. Germline assignment: CDR1 MNHGY and CDR2 SAAAGT. This CDR3 reads CASSPEIGPGLGNQPQHF. The DNA of the CDR3 is TGTGCCAGCAGCCCTGAGATCGGTCCCGGGCTGGGCAATCAGCCCCAGCATTTT.

This clone appeared a few times. This chain links TRBV9 with TRBJ2-7; D is perhaps TRBD1 or TRBD2 (6 bases each). The CDR3 contains 14 residues. V was trimmed by 1 base and J by 6 bases, leaving 14 bases between them. Germline V lookup: CDR1 SGDLS, CDR2 YYNGEE. The CDR3 bases are TGTGCCAGCAGCGTAAGGGGGGCGCAGGGCGAGCAGTACTTC. This encodes CASSVRGAQGEQYF.

This clone was counted a single time. V is TRBV5-1 and J is TRBJ2-3, with D perhaps TRBD1 or TRBD2 (5 bases each). This CDR3 has 16 amino acids. CDR1 and CDR2 from the germline V gene are SGHRS and YFSETQ. V was shortened by 0 bases and J by 3 bases, with 14 bases between the two germline ends. The CDR3 bases are TGCGCCAGCAGCTTGGACCGGGGCCGAAGGACAGATACGCAGTATTTT. Protein product: CASSLDRGRRTDTQYF. Complete variable domain (other parts from reference TRBV5-1 and TRBJ2-3): KAGVTQTPRYLIKTRGQQVTLSCSPISGHRSVSWYQQTPGQGLQFLFEYFSETQRNKGNFPGRFSGRQFSNSRSEMNVSTLELGDSALYLCASSLDRGRRTDTQYFGPGTRLTVL.